This TCR beta chain emerged from a study of blood T cell repertoires in COVID-19. On the study more broadly: Researchers got acute and convalescent COVID-19 samples from the United States, Italy and Spain. The analysed material was cDNA or gDNA that came from T cells, B-cell-depleted T cells, or PBMCs.

The CDR3 length is 16 residues. Per the authors' pipeline: Nucleated cell number was recorded as an estimate derived from reference gene primer amplification. Sequenced by immunoSEQ multiplex PCR; TCRdb stores in-frame clones only, minus some. V, J and clone size are taken as reported in that table, and D and trimming were inferred from the DNA itself. The sample includes around 95,000 clones, around four fifths seen only once; the top ten take around a third. This sequence originates from a man between 65 and 80 years old with active or convalescent COVID-19. The chain is built from TRBV21-1 and TRBJ2-7; TRBD2 reflects the table's D call only, with no check against the DNA. TRBV21-1 is tagged as a pseudogene. What was sequenced was peripheral blood. For the CDR3, the DNA is TGTGCCAGCAGCAAGGGCTCTACTAGCGGGAGGTACGAGCAGTACTTC. Its translation is CASSKGSTSGRYEQYF.